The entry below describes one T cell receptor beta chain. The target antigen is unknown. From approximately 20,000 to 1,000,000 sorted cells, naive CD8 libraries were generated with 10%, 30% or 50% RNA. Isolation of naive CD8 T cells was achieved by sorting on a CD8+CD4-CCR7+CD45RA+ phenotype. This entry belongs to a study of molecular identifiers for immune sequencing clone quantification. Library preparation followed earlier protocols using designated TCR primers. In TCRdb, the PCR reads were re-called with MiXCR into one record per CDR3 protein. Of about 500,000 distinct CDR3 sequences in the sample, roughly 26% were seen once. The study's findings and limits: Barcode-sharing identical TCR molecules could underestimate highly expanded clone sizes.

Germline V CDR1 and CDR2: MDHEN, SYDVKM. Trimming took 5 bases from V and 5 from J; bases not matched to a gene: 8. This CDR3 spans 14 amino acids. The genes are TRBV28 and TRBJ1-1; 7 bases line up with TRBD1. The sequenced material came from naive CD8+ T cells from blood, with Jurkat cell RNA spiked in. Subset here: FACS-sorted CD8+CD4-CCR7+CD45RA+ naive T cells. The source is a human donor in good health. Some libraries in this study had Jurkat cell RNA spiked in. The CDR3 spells CASSPRQGHTEAFF. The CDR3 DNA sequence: TGTGCCAGCAGTCCCCGACAGGGCCATACTGAAGCTTTCTTT.